The 20 T cell receptor beta chains listed next were all sequenced from one sample in a study of T cell repertoires in cytomegalovirus infection. TCRdb processed the reads anew with MiXCR; each CDR3 protein has one entry. This sample has approximately 750,000 distinct CDR3 sequences, with roughly 35% found just once. Sequencing input: PBMCs. These receptors came from a human donor in good health (CMV status not recorded). Some clones in this sample may be carry-over from other donors' samples.

This chain links TRBV14 with TRBJ2-5; 8 bases match TRBD2. The CDR3 covers 15 residues. CDR1 and CDR2 from the germline V gene are SGHDN and FVKESK. V was clipped by 1 base and J by 4 bases; unmatched bases: 5. CDR3 protein: CASSQAGLGRETQYF. The CDR3 DNA is TGTGCCAGCAGCCAAGCGGGACTAGGCCGAGAGACCCAGTACTTC.

The CDR3 sequence is CASSPRDNGLAKNIQYF. The CDR3 DNA follows: TGTGCCAGCAGCCCCCGGGACAACGGCCTAGCCAAAAACATTCAGTACTTC. The rearrangement uses TRBV11-1 and TRBJ2-4; the D gene is possibly TRBD1 (6 bases). CDR1 is SGHAT, CDR2 FQDESV, per germline (reference sequence). The V end lost 5 bases, the J end lost 0 bases, and 17 bases lay between the germline ends. The CDR3 runs to 17 residues.

This clonotype was observed a few times. This chain joins TRBV20-1 and TRBJ1-5; D remains ambiguous. Trimming stripped 0 bases from V and 4 bases from J, with 7 bases between. Germline V gene data show CDR1 as DFQATT and CDR2 as SNEGSKA (reference sequence). There are 13 residues in the CDR3. The CDR3 sequence: CSAREDPNQPQHF. The DNA for the CDR3 is TGCAGTGCTAGAGAGGACCCAAATCAGCCCCAGCATTTT.

The chain combines TRBV12-3 or TRBV12-4 with TRBJ1-1; perhaps TRBD1 as D (6 bases). The V gene lost 7 bases and the J gene lost 3 bases, with 18 bases spanning the gap. The length of the CDR3 is 15 residues. CDR3 nucleotides: TGTGCCAGCACCGATAAGGGGGTGTGGGACACTGAAGCTTTCTTT. This encodes CASTDKGVWDTEAFF.

The chain uses TRBV20-1 and TRBJ1-2; perhaps TRBD1 as D (6 bases). CDR3 size: 13 residues. Germline V lookup: CDR1 DFQATT, CDR2 SNEGSKA (reference sequence). The V end lost 6 bases, the J end lost 0 bases, and 11 bases lay between the germline ends. CDR3 sequence: CSAAQGSNYGYTF. The CDR3 bases are TGCAGTGCCGCACAGGGATCTAACTATGGCTACACCTTC.

In its sample, this clonotype was seen a few times. This chain's CDR3 is CASSYAQGWRTQHF. CDR3 nucleotides: TGTGCCAGCAGTTACGCCCAGGGGTGGAGGACCCAGCATTTT. V is TRBV6-2 or TRBV6-3 and J is TRBJ1-5; a possible D gene is TRBD1 (6 bases). The CDR3 has 14 residues. V dropped 2 bases and J dropped 11 bases, with 16 bases sitting between them. CDR1 and CDR2 from the germline V gene are MNHEY and SVGEGT.

V and J are TRBV28 and TRBJ2-3, with 9 bases aligning to TRBD1. The V segment lost 4 bases and the J segment 1 base; nucleotides outside the gene matches: 3. The CDR3 extends over 15 amino acids. From germline, CDR1 is MDHEN and CDR2 SYDVKM. The CDR3 coding sequence is TGTGCCAGCAGTTGGACAGGGGAGGGCACAGATACGCAGTATTTT. Translating gives CASSWTGEGTDTQYF.

The chain couples TRBV12-3 or TRBV12-4 to TRBJ1-1, with 7 bases aligning to TRBD1. Trimming cost V 6 bases and J 2 bases; bases outside gene matches: 9. This CDR3 has 15 residues. In nucleotides, the CDR3 is TGTGCCAGCAGACCAGGGGGAAGTAGCAACACTGAAGCTTTCTTT. Encoded protein: CASRPGGSSNTEAFF.

This clonotype was recorded many times. V is TRBV28 and J is TRBJ2-1; 7 bases line up with TRBD2. Germline trimming cut 3 bases from V and 9 bases from J; bases unmatched to any gene: 8. Germline V gene lookup returns CDR1 MDHEN and CDR2 SYDVKM. The CDR3 is 14 residues long. The chain's CDR3 is CASSLGGSATEQFF. The CDR3 region has the DNA TGTGCCAGCAGTTTGGGCGGGAGTGCGACTGAGCAGTTCTTC.

This clonotype occurred a few times. This chain connects TRBV12-3 or TRBV12-4 to TRBJ2-2; 8 nucleotides align to TRBD2. CDR3 length: 17 amino acids. The V and J ends lost 6 bases and 4 bases, in that order; junction bases with no gene match: 13. The CDR3 bases are TGTGCCAGCAGGGGACTAGTTGGGAAGAGTCGCACCGGGGAGCTGTTTTTT. Residues: CASRGLVGKSRTGELFF.

This rearrangement joins TRBV24-1 to TRBJ2-1, with 8 bases lining up with TRBD1. The CDR3 spans 13 residues. V shed 8 bases and J 6 bases; nucleotides not matched to a gene: 5. CDR1 is KGHDR and CDR2 is SFDVKD in the germline V gene. The CDR3 spells CATTKTGGNEQFF. CDR3 DNA: TGTGCCACCACAAAAACAGGGGGCAATGAGCAGTTCTTC.

This clonotype was found a few times. The chain links TRBV29-1 to TRBJ2-1; 10 bases are a match to TRBD2. V shed 4 bases, J shed 7 bases, and the junction held 4 bases outside the gene matches. CDR1 and CDR2 from the germline V gene are SQVTM and ANQGSEA. The CDR3 loop spans 13 amino acids. The CDR3 loop reads CSVAAGGRNEQFF. The DNA of the CDR3 is TGCAGCGTTGCAGCGGGGGGGCGTAATGAGCAGTTCTTC.

The chain couples TRBV12-3 or TRBV12-4 to TRBJ1-1, with TRBD1 identical over 9 bases. There are 13 residues in the CDR3. V was clipped by 6 bases and J by 6 bases; unmatched bases: 5. CDR3 sequence: CASRTRQGAEAFF. The CDR3 DNA is TGTGCCAGCAGGACCCGACAGGGGGCTGAAGCTTTCTTT.

This clonotype was seen only a few times. This chain links TRBV2 with TRBJ2-2; D gene ambiguous. CDR1 SNHLY and CDR2 FYNNEI come from the germline V gene. V was pared by 4 bases and J by 7 bases, with 13 bases between. The CDR3 is 14 residues long. The CDR3: CASSVDRFGGELFF. The CDR3 DNA reads TGTGCCAGCAGTGTCGATAGGTTTGGCGGGGAGCTGTTTTTT.

Here the CDR3 DNA reads TGTGCCAGCAGAGGGGCCAATATGGATACGCAGTATTTT. Its protein product is CASRGANMDTQYF. The chain joins TRBV6-6 to TRBJ2-3; tentatively, D is TRBD1 (5 bases). From germline, CDR1 is MNHNY and CDR2 SVGAGI (reference sequence). The CDR3 length is 13 residues. V was trimmed by 6 bases and J by 6 bases, leaving 13 bases between them.

The rearrangement joins TRBV6-5 to TRBJ2-4; the D is unclear. The ends were cut back, 10 bases at V and 3 bases at J, with 13 bases in the middle. Germline loops: CDR1 MNHEY, CDR2 SVGAGI. The CDR3 is 13 amino acids. CDR3 residues: CAILDRDKNIQYF. The CDR3 nucleotides are TGTGCCATCTTGGATAGGGACAAAAACATTCAGTACTTC.

This clonotype turned up a few times. This chain connects TRBV12-3 or TRBV12-4 to TRBJ2-7; 8 positions match TRBD2. The CDR3 runs 14 residues. V lost 4 bases, J lost 4 bases, and 6 bases stayed unmatched. CDR3 protein: CASSWVAGNYEQYF. As DNA, the CDR3 is TGTGCCAGCAGTTGGGTAGCGGGGAATTACGAGCAGTACTTC.

This clonotype was seen more than once but under ten times. V is TRBV25-1 and J is TRBJ2-1, with D uncertain. V lost 4 bases to trimming and J lost 4 bases, with 17 bases between them. Looked up from germline, CDR1 is MGHDK and CDR2 is SYGVNS. This CDR3 contains 16 residues. Here the CDR3 DNA reads TGTGCCAGCAGTGGGAAGGGCCCGGGCGTATACAATGAGCAGTTCTTC. Translation gives CASSGKGPGVYNEQFF.

The chain uses TRBV28 and TRBJ2-1, with 10 bases aligning to TRBD2. The CDR3 has 17 amino acids. The junction had 4 bases not matched to a gene; V was cut back by 2 bases and J by 0 bases. Germline CDR1 MDHEN, CDR2 SYDVKM. CDR3 amino acids: CASSLLLAGSSYNEQFF. The CDR3 coding sequence is TGTGCCAGCAGTTTACTACTAGCGGGAAGCTCCTACAATGAGCAGTTCTTC.

Notes on this clonotype: This may be a read error: a much more frequent sequence differs by one nucleotide. The chain links TRBV28 to TRBJ2-7; 9 bases map to TRBD1. In germline, CDR1 is MDHEN, CDR2 SYDVKM. J lost 3 bases, V lost 5 bases, and 8 bases had no gene match. This CDR3 is built from 15 residues. In DNA, the CDR3 is TGTGCCAGCAGTCACCACGGGACAGGGCGCTACGAGCAGTACTTC. Encoded protein: CASSHHGTGRYEQYF.